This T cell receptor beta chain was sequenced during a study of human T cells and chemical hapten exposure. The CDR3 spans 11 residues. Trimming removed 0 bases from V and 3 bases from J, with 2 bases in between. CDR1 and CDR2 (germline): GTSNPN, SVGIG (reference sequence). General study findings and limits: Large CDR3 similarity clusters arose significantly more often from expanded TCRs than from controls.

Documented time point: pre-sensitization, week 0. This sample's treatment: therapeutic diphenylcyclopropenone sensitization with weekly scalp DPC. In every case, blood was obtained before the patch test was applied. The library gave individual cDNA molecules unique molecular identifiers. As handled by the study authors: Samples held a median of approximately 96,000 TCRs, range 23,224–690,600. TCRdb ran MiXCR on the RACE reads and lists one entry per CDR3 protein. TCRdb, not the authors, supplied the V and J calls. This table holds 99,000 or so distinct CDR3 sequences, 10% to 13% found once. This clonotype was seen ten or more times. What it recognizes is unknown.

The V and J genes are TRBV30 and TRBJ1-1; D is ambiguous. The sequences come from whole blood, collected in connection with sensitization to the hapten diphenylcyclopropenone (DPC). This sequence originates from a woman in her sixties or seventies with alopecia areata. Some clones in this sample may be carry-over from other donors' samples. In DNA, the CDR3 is TGTGCCTGGAGTGTTTACACTGAAGCTTTCTTT. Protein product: CAWSVYTEAFF.